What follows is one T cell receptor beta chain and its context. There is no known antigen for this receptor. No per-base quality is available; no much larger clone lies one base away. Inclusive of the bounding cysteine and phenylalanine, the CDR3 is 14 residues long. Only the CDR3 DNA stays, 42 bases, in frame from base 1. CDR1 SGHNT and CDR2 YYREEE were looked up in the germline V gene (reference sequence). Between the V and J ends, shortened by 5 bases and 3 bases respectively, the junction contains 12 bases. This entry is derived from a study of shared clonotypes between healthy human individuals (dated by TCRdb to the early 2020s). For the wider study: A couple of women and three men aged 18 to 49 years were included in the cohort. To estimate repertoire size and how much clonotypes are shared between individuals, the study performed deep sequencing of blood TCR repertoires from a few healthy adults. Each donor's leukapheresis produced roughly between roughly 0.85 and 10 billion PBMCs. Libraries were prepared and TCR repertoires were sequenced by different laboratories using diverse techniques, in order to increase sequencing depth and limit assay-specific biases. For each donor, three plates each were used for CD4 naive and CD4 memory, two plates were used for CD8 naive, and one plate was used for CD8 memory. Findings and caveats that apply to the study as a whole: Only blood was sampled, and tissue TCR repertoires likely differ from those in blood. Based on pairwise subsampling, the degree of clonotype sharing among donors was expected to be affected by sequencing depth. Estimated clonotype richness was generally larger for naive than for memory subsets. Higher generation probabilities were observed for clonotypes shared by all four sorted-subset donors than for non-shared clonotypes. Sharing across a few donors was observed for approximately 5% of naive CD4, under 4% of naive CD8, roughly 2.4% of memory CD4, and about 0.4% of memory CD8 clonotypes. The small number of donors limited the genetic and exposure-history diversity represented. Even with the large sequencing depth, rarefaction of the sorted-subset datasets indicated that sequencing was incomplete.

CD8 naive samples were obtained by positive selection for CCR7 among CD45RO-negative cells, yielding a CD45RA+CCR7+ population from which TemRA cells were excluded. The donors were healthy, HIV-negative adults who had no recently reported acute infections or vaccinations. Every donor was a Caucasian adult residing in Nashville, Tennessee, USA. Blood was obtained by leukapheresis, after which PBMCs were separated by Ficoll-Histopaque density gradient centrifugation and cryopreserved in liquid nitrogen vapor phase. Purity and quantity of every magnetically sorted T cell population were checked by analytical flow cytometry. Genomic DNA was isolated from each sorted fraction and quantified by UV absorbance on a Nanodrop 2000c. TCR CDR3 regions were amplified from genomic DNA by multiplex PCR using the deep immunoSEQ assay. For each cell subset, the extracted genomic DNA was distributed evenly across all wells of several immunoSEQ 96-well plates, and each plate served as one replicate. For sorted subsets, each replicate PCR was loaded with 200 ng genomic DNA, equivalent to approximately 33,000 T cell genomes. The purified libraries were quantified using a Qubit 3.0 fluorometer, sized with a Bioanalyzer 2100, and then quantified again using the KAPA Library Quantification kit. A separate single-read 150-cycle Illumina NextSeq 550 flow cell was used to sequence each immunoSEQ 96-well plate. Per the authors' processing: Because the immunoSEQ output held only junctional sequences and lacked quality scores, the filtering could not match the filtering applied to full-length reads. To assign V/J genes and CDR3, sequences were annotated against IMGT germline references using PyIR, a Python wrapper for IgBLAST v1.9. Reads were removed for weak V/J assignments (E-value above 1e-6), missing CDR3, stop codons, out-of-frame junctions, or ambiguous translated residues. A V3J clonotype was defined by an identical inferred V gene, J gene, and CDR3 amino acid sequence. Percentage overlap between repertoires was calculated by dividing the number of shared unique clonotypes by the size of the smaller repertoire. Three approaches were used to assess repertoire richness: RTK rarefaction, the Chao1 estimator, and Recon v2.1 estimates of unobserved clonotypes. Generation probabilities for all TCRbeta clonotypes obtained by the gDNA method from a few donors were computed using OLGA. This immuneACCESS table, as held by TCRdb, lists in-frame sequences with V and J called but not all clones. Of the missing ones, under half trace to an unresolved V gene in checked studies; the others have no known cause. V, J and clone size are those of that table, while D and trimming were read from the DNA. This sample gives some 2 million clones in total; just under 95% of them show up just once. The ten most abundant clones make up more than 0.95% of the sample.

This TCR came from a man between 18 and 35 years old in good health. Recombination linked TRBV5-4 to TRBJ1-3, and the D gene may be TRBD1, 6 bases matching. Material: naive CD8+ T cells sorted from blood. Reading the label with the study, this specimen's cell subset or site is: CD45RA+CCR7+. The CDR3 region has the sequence CASSSGGLGNTIYF. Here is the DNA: TGTGCCAGCAGTTCCGGGGGCCTTGGAAACACCATATATTTT. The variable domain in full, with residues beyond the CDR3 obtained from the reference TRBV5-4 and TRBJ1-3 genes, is ETGVTQSPTHLIKTRGQQVTLRCSSQSGHNTVSWYQQALGQGPQFIFQYYREEENGRGNFPPRFSGLQFPNYSSELNVNALELDDSALYLCASSSGGLGNTIYFGEGSWLTVV.